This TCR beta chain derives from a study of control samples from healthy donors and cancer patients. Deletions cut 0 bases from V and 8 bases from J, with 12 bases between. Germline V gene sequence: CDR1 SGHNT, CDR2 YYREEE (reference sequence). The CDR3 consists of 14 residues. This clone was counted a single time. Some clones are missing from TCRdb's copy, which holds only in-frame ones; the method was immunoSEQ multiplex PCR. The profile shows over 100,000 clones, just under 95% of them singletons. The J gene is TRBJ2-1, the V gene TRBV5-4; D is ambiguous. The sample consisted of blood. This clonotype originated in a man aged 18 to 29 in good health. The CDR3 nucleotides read TGTGCCAGCAGCTTGGGACATTGGTCGGATGAGCAGTTCTTC. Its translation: CASSLGHWSDEQFF.